This passage covers 28 T cell receptor beta chains from one sample sequenced in a study of early T cells in non-severe SARS-CoV-2 infection. TCRdb processed the 5' RACE reads anew with MiXCR; each CDR3 protein has one entry. Of some 57,000 distinct CDR3 sequences listed, 8% to 9% are singletons. Source material: whole blood. The receptors were gathered from an adult who was a healthcare worker with PCR-confirmed SARS-CoV-2 infection or an uninfected control (not recorded which).

In its sample, this clonotype was seen a few times. The J gene is TRBJ1-6, the V gene TRBV12-3 or TRBV12-4; D not resolved. The V end was cut by 2 bases, the J end by 0 bases, with 5 bases between. The CDR3 consists of 15 residues. For the CDR3, the DNA is TGTGCCAGCAGTTTACGGAGCTCCTATAATTCACCCCTCCACTTT. Translation: CASSLRSSYNSPLHF.

In its sample, this clonotype was seen many times. This chain joins TRBV30 and TRBJ2-3, with 7 bases aligning to TRBD2. Germline values: CDR1 GTSNPN, CDR2 SVGIG (reference sequence). Trimming at V came to 8 bases and at J to 9 bases, leaving 8 bases not matched to a gene. CDR3 length: 11 residues. This CDR3 reads CALSQRDTQYF. CDR3 nucleotides: TGTGCCCTCTCACAGCGGGACACGCAGTATTTT.

There are a few counts of this clonotype. The chain joins TRBV12-3 or TRBV12-4 to TRBJ2-1; 8 nucleotides match TRBD2. V was pared by 6 bases and J by 9 bases, with 7 bases of the junction left unmatched. This CDR3 spans 13 amino acids. The CDR3 region is CASSSGTRVEQFF. CDR3 nucleotides: TGTGCCAGCAGCTCCGGGACTAGGGTTGAGCAGTTCTTC.

This clonotype has at least ten counts. The chain carries TRBV10-2 and TRBJ2-5; D gene unclear. V lost 4 bases to trimming and J lost 4 bases, with 7 bases between them. This CDR3 is 12 amino acids long. Looked up from germline, CDR1 is WSHSY and CDR2 is SAAADI. This chain's CDR3 is CASSAAGETQYF. DNA for the CDR3: TGCGCCAGCAGTGCGGCAGGAGAGACCCAGTACTTC.

In this sample, this clonotype turned up a few times. The chain has TRBV15 and TRBJ2-6, with TRBD1 matching 8 bases. The germline gives CDR1 LNHNV, CDR2 YYDKDF (reference sequence). Trimming removed 5 bases from V and 0 bases from J; junction bases left unmatched: 0. The length of the CDR3 is 15 residues. The DNA of the CDR3 is TGTGCCACCAGCGGACAGGGCTCTGGGGCCAACGTCCTGACTTTC. Translated, it gives CATSGQGSGANVLTF.

The chain couples TRBV15 to TRBJ2-1; no reliable D call. The CDR3 is 16 amino acids. Germline CDR1 reads LNHNV; CDR2 reads YYDKDF (reference sequence). V was trimmed by 3 bases and J by 5 bases, leaving 17 bases between them. The chain's CDR3 is CATSSRAPRNNNEQFF. CDR3 in DNA: TGTGCCACCAGCAGCCGAGCCCCGAGAAACAACAATGAGCAGTTCTTC.

The table lists this clonotype with a few counts. The CDR3 loop reads CASSQLQGTNEKLFF. CDR3 in DNA: TGCGCCAGCAGCCAACTACAGGGGACTAATGAAAAACTGTTTTTT. The chain carries TRBV4-1 and TRBJ1-4; TRBD1 aligns across 7 bases. CDR3 length equals 15 residues. Trimming removed 2 bases from V and 2 bases from J; junction bases left unmatched: 2. The V gene's germline CDR1 is MGHRA and CDR2 YSYEKL.

The sample holds many counts of this clonotype. The chain combines TRBV14 with TRBJ2-5; 7 bases map to TRBD2. Looked up from germline, CDR1 is SGHDN and CDR2 is FVKESK. V trimming: 4 bases; J trimming: 3 bases; junction bases outside the gene matches: 2. CDR3 length: 13 residues. Written as DNA, the CDR3 is TGTGCCAGCAGCCTGGGACTAAAAGAGACCCAGTACTTC. Encoded protein: CASSLGLKETQYF.

The rearrangement uses TRBV20-1 and TRBJ1-2; no definite D call. This CDR3 spans 15 amino acids. V shed 1 base and J shed 2 bases, with 14 bases lying between them. Germline V lookup: CDR1 DFQATT, CDR2 SNEGSKA (reference sequence). The CDR3: CSARASNIANYGYTF. CDR3 bases: TGCAGTGCTAGAGCCAGCAACATTGCGAACTATGGCTACACCTTC.

This clonotype turned up a few times. This chain links TRBV20-1 with TRBJ2-1; D not certain. The CDR3 runs 10 residues. Germline V gives CDR1 DFQATT, CDR2 SNEGSKA (reference sequence). V lost 6 bases and J 7 bases, leaving 7 bases between the germline ends. The DNA of the CDR3 is TGCAGTGCCTTAGGTAATGAGCAGTTCTTC. Its protein is CSALGNEQFF.

V and J are TRBV5-1 and TRBJ2-1, with TRBD2 identical over 7 bases. Germline trimming cut 4 bases from V and 3 bases from J; bases unmatched to any gene: 7. The CDR3 length is 15 residues. Per the germline V gene, CDR1 is SGHRS and CDR2 is YFSETQ. CDR3 loop: CASSLSGEFYNEQFF. CDR3 DNA: TGCGCCAGCAGCCTCAGCGGGGAATTCTACAATGAGCAGTTCTTC. Full variable domain (rest looked up from reference TRBV5-1 and TRBJ2-1): KAGVTQTPRYLIKTRGQQVTLSCSPISGHRSVSWYQQTPGQGLQFLFEYFSETQRNKGNFPGRFSGRQFSNSRSEMNVSTLELGDSALYLCASSLSGEFYNEQFFGPGTRLTVL.

The rearrangement uses TRBV21-1 and TRBJ2-4. TRBV21-1 is termed a pseudogene. This CDR3 has 17 residues. CDR3 region: CASSRPKGRMDKNIQYF. The CDR3 DNA reads TGTGCCAGCAGCAGACCCAAAGGTAGAATGGACAAAAACATTCAGTACTTC.

This clonotype was detected many times. The J gene is TRBJ1-1, the V gene TRBV20-1; 8 positions agree with TRBD1. V shed 5 bases and J 0 bases; nucleotides not matched to a gene: 11. CDR1 is DFQATT, CDR2 SNEGSKA, per germline (reference sequence). The CDR3 contains 16 residues. The CDR3 DNA is TGCAGTGCTGGGGACAGGTATGGGCTGATGAACACTGAAGCTTTCTTT. Translating gives CSAGDRYGLMNTEAFF.

This clonotype has just a few counts. This chain uses TRBV7-9 with TRBJ2-5, with no clear D. V dropped 5 bases and J dropped 2 bases, with 15 bases sitting between them. Germline V CDR1 and CDR2: SEHNR, FQNEAQ (reference sequence). The CDR3 consists of 15 residues. The CDR3 region has the DNA TGTGCCAGCAGCCCCCGGGCCCAACCGCAAGAGACCCAGTACTTC. Amino acids: CASSPRAQPQETQYF. The complete variable domain, with remaining parts taken from reference TRBV7-9 and TRBJ2-5, reads DTGVSQNPRHKITKRGQNVTFRCDPISEHNRLYWYRQTLGQGPEFLTYFQNEAQLEKSRLLSDRFSAERPKGSFSTLEIQRTEQGDSAMYLCASSPRAQPQETQYFGPGTRLLVL.

This clonotype has just a few counts. The chain employs TRBV3-1 and TRBJ2-7; D possibly corresponds to TRBD1 (5 bases). The V gene's germline CDR1 is LGHDT and CDR2 YNNKEL (reference sequence). The CDR3 extends over 15 amino acids. The V end lost 0 bases, the J end lost 3 bases, and 12 bases lay between the germline ends. The CDR3 DNA sequence: TGTGCCAGCAGCCAAGATGGCAGGGCCCTCTACGAGCAGTACTTC. Its translation: CASSQDGRALYEQYF.

Points on this clonotype: Germline and junction disagree at one end, which may indicate a read error. This chain uses TRBV7-6 with TRBJ1-5; D unclear. This CDR3 has 13 amino acids. The germline V gene encodes CDR1 SGHVS and CDR2 FNYEAQ. The CDR3 DNA reads TGTGCCAACAGCTTAGGCGGTAATCAGCCCCAGCATTTT. Its protein product is CANSLGGNQPQHF.

The chain carries TRBV14 and TRBJ2-7; maybe TRBD1 (5 bases). Germline V gives CDR1 SGHDN, CDR2 FVKESK. The V and J ends lost 5 bases and 1 base respectively, with 15 bases between them. The CDR3 has 15 residues. CDR3 coding DNA: TGTGCCAGCAGCTACGGTTCCGACAGTTCCTACGAGCAGTACTTC. It codes for CASSYGSDSSYEQYF.

This clonotype has only a few counts. V and J are TRBV12-5 and TRBJ2-3; 8 bases line up with TRBD2. V lost 6 bases and J lost 6; bases outside the gene matches: 14. This CDR3 region has 16 residues. The germline V gene encodes CDR1 LGHNT and CDR2 FRNRAP. For the CDR3, the DNA is TGTGCTAGTGGCCGGGGTTCAGCGGGAGCTGGGGATACGCAGTATTTT. Protein product: CASGRGSAGAGDTQYF. Looking up the rest from reference TRBV12-5 and TRBJ2-3 gives the full variable domain: DARVTQTPRHKVTEMGQEVTMRCQPILGHNTVFWYRQTMMQGLELLAYFRNRAPLDDSGMPKDRFSAEMPDATLATLKIQPSEPRDSAVYFCASGRGSAGAGDTQYFGPGTRLTVL.

This clonotype was seen a handful of times. The chain is built from TRBV5-6 and TRBJ1-1, with D maybe TRBD1 (6 bases). Between the trimmed V and J ends, which lost 9 bases and 0 bases, there was a span of 18 bases. Germline lookup yields CDR1 SGHDT and CDR2 YYEEEE. This CDR3 has 15 residues. The chain's CDR3 is CATEGQRNMNTEAFF. The CDR3 DNA sequence: TGTGCCACTGAAGGACAGCGTAATATGAACACTGAAGCTTTCTTT. Together with reference TRBV5-6 and TRBJ1-1, the CDR3 gives the full variable domain: DAGVTQSPTHLIKTRGQQVTLRCSPKSGHDTVSWYQQALGQGPQFIFQYYEEEERQRGNFPDRFSGHQFPNYSSELNVNALLLGDSALYLCATEGQRNMNTEAFFGQGTRLTVV.

J is TRBJ2-1 and V is TRBV7-6; 7 nucleotides align to TRBD2. Germline V gene data show CDR1 as SGHVS and CDR2 as FNYEAQ. The CDR3 length is 12 residues. The ends lost 4 bases at V and 11 bases at J; junction bases unmatched: 5. The CDR3 sequence is CASSSWTRKQFF. CDR3 bases: TGTGCCAGCAGCTCATGGACTAGAAAGCAGTTCTTC.

The gene calls are TRBV12-5 and TRBJ1-5; no clear D gene. CDR1 is LGHNT and CDR2 is FRNRAP in the germline V gene. V was cut by 5 bases and J by 5 bases, with 10 bases left in between. The CDR3 loop spans 13 amino acids. CDR3 sequence reads: CASGPSVDQPQHF. The DNA of the CDR3 is TGTGCTAGTGGTCCATCCGTTGATCAGCCCCAGCATTTT.

The rearrangement uses TRBV29-1 and TRBJ2-1; either TRBD1 or TRBD2 may supply D (5 bases each). Germline V gene lookup returns CDR1 SQVTM and CDR2 ANQGSEA. The V and J ends lost 0 bases and 5 bases respectively, with 17 bases between them. The CDR3 is made up of 16 amino acids. In nucleotides, the CDR3 is TGCAGCGTTGAAGATTCGGGACGGATTTACCACAATGAGCAGTTCTTC. Encoded protein: CSVEDSGRIYHNEQFF.

The chain is built from TRBV5-6 and TRBJ2-3, with D possibly called TRBD1 or TRBD2 (6 bases each). CDR1 and CDR2 from the germline V gene are SGHDT and YYEEEE. Trimming removed 5 bases from V and 1 base from J, with 17 bases in between. CDR3 length equals 16 residues. The CDR3, as DNA: TGTGCCAGCAGTCAAATACGGGGGCCCCGCACAGATACGCAGTATTTT. This codes for CASSQIRGPRTDTQYF.

This clonotype appeared a few times. V usage is TRBV6-2 or TRBV6-3 and J usage is TRBJ1-6, with D uncertain. The CDR3 totals 14 residues. Germline-derived CDR1 and CDR2 are MNHEY and SVGEGT. V gave up 8 bases and J gave up 10 bases, with 18 bases separating them. The CDR3 nucleotides read TGTGCCAGCTCGACGATTATCGATTACTCACCCCTCCACTTT. This encodes CASSTIIDYSPLHF.

The chain joins TRBV5-6 to TRBJ2-1; either TRBD1 or TRBD2 may supply D (5 bases each). This CDR3 spans 15 amino acids. V was cut by 0 bases and J by 2 bases, with 9 bases left in between. The germline V gene has CDR1 SGHDT and CDR2 YYEEEE. The DNA for the CDR3 is TGTGCCAGCAGCTTGGGAGGGGAAGCCTACAATGAGCAGTTCTTC. It codes for CASSLGGEAYNEQFF.

V gene TRBV7-2 combines with J gene TRBJ2-1, with 12 bases fitting TRBD2. The trim removed 4 bases at V and 7 bases at J, leaving 8 bases unmatched. Germline values: CDR1 SGHTA, CDR2 FQGNSA. There are 16 residues in the CDR3. The CDR3 coding sequence is TGTGCCAGCAGCTGGCTAAGTGGACTAGCGGGAAATGAGCAGTTCTTC. Its protein product is CASSWLSGLAGNEQFF.

This clonotype was picked up many times. J is TRBJ2-5 and V is TRBV5-1; D is ambiguous. Trimming removed 4 bases from V and 2 bases from J, with 3 bases in between. This CDR3 has 11 residues. Germline CDR1 SGHRS, CDR2 YFSETQ. CDR3 in amino acids: CASSVQETQYF. CDR3 in DNA: TGCGCCAGCAGCGTACAAGAGACCCAGTACTTC.

This chain joins TRBV4-1 and TRBJ2-7; a weak D match, TRBD2 (5 bases). Deletions cut 2 bases from V and 5 bases from J, with 16 bases between. The CDR3 consists of 15 residues. Germline values: CDR1 MGHRA, CDR2 YSYEKL. In nucleotides, the CDR3 is TGCGCCAGCAGCCAACAGCTCGCGGCGAGGGACGAGCAGTACTTC. Amino acid sequence: CASSQQLAARDEQYF.